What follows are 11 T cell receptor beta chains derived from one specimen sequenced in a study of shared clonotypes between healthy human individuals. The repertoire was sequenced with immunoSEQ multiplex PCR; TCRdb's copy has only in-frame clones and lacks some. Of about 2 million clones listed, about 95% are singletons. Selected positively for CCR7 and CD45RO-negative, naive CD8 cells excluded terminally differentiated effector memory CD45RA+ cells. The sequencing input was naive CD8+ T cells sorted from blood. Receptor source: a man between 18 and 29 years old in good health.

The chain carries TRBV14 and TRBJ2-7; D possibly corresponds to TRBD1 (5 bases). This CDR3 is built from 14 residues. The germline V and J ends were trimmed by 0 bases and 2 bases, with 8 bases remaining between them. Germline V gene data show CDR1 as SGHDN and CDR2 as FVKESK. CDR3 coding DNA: TGTGCCAGCAGCCAAGATGGACAAACCTACGAGCAGTACTTC. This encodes CASSQDGQTYEQYF. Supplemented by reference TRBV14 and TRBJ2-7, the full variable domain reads EAGVTQFPSHSVIEKGQTVTLRCDPISGHDNLYWYRRVMGKEIKFLLHFVKESKQDESGMPNNRFLAERTGGTYSTLKVQPAELEDSGVYFCASSQDGQTYEQYFGPGTRLTVT.

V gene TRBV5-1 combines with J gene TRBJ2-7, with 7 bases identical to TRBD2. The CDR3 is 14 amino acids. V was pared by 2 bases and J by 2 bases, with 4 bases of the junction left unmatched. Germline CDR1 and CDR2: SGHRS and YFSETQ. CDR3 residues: CASSFSAGAYEQYF. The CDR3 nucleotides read TGCGCCAGCAGCTTTTCCGCGGGGGCCTACGAGCAGTACTTC.

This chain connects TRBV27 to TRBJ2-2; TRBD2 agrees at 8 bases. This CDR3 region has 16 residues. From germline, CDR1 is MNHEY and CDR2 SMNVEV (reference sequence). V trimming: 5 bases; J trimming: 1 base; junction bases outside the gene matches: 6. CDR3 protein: CASSPLAGMNTGELFF. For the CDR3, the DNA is TGTGCCAGCAGTCCGCTAGCGGGTATGAACACCGGGGAGCTGTTTTTT.

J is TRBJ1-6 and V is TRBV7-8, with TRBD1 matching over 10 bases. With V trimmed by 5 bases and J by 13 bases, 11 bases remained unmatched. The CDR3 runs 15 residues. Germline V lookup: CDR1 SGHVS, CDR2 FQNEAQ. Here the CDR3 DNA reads TGTGCCAGCAGCCCCTCCGTGACAGGGGGCTCCCCCCTCCACTTT. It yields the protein CASSPSVTGGSPLHF.

The CDR3 here is CASSDSAWTRVYEQYF. The CDR3 region has the DNA TGTGCCAGCAGTGACTCGGCCTGGACACGGGTCTACGAGCAGTACTTC. The genes are TRBV6-4 and TRBJ2-7; a weak D match, TRBD1 (5 bases). V was pared by 0 bases and J by 3 bases, with 15 bases between. Germline-derived CDR1 and CDR2 are MRHNA and SNTAGT. The length of the CDR3 is 16 residues.

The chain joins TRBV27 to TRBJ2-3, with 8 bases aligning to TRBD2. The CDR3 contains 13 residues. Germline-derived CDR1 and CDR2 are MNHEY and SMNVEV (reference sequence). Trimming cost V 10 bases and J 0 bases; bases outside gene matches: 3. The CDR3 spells CATQRGSTDTQYF. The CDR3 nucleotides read TGTGCCACCCAGCGGGGGAGCACAGATACGCAGTATTTT.

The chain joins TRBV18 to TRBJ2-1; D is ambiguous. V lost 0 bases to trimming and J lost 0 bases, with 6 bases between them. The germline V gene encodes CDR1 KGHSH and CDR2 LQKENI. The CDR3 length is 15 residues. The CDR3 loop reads CASSPPSLSYNEQFF. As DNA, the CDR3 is TGTGCCAGCTCACCACCAAGCCTCTCCTACAATGAGCAGTTCTTC.

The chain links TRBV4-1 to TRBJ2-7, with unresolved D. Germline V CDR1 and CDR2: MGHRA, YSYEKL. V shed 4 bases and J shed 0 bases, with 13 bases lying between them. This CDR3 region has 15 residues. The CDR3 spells CASSLKQRASYEQYF. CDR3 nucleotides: TGCGCCAGCAGCCTTAAGCAGCGTGCCTCCTACGAGCAGTACTTC.

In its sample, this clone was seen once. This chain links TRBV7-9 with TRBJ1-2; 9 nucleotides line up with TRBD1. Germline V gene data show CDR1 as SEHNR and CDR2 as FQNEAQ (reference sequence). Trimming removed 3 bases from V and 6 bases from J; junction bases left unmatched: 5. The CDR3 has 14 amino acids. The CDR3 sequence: CASSLTGDRDGYTF. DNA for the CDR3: TGTGCCAGCAGCTTGACAGGGGACAGGGATGGCTACACCTTC.

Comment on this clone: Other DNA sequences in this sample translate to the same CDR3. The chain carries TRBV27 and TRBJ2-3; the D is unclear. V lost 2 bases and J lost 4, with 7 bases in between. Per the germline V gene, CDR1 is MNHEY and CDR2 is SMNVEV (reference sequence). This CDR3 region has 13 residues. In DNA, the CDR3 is TGTGCCAGCAGTTTAGGTCTCGCAGATACGCAGTATTTT. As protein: CASSLGLADTQYF.

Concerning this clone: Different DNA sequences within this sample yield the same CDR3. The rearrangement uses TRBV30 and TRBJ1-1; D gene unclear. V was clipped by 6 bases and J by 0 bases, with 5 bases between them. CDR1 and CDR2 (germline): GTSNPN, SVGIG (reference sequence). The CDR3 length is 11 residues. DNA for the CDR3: TGTGCCTGTGGGATGAACACTGAAGCTTTCTTT. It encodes CACGMNTEAFF.